What follows are 31 T cell receptor beta chains derived from one specimen sequenced in a study of molecular identifiers for immune sequencing clone quantification. TCRdb analysed the PCR reads with MiXCR anew, one entry per CDR3 protein. The profile shows 250,000 to 350,000 distinct CDR3 sequences, over 20% of them singletons. The sequencing input was naive CD8+ T cells from blood, with Jurkat cell RNA spiked in. Subset defined: FACS-sorted CD8+CD4-CCR7+CD45RA+ naive T cells. The source is a human donor in good health. Some libraries in this study had Jurkat cell RNA spiked in.

Worth noting for this clonotype: This may stem from a read error, because a much larger clone lies one nucleotide away. Lacking the conserved final phenylalanine or tryptophan, this CDR3 likely reflects a read error. The V and J genes are TRBV7-9 and TRBJ2-2; D ambiguous. The germline V and J ends were trimmed by 5 bases and 0 bases, with 7 bases remaining between them. The CDR3 spans 14 residues. Germline V gene lookup returns CDR1 SEHNR and CDR2 FQNEAQ (reference sequence). As DNA, the CDR3 is TGTGCCAGCAGCCTCGACCCGAACACCGGGGAGCTGTTTCTT. Amino acid sequence: CASSLDPNTGELFL.

The chain combines TRBV12-5 with TRBJ2-1, with TRBD2 matching 13 bases. The CDR3 has 17 amino acids. Germline V gene sequence: CDR1 LGHNT, CDR2 FRNRAP. The V gene end was trimmed by 0 bases and the J gene end by 4 bases; junction bases not matched to a gene: 3. CDR3 DNA: TGTGCTAGTGGTTTGGTACTAGCGGGGGGGCCATACAATGAGCAGTTCTTC. The encoded protein is CASGLVLAGGPYNEQFF.

This clonotype was observed many times. This chain joins TRBV7-9 and TRBJ2-7; 10 bases are a match to TRBD1. CDR1 is SEHNR, CDR2 FQNEAQ, per germline (reference sequence). Trimming removed 5 bases from V and 4 bases from J; junction bases left unmatched: 14. The CDR3 contains 17 residues. CDR3 sequence: CASSKTLLTGGRYEQYF. The DNA of the CDR3 is TGTGCCAGCAGCAAAACCCTATTGACAGGGGGCAGATACGAGCAGTACTTC.

This clonotype occurred many times. The chain employs TRBV2 and TRBJ1-6, with D maybe TRBD1 (5 bases). The ends were cut back, 0 bases at V and 6 bases at J, with 6 bases in the middle. The germline gives CDR1 SNHLY, CDR2 FYNNEI. This CDR3 is built from 14 residues. For the CDR3, the DNA is TGTGCCAGCAGTGAAGCTCAGGGTAATTCACCCCTCCACTTT. As protein: CASSEAQGNSPLHF.

Turning to this clonotype: This sequence may be a read error, since a much larger clone differs from it by one base. V is TRBV30 and J is TRBJ2-7, with D possibly being TRBD2 (5 bases). Deletions cut 4 bases from V and 0 bases from J, with 16 bases between. The CDR3 has 15 residues. CDR1 GTSNPN and CDR2 SVGIG come from the germline V gene (reference sequence). This CDR3 is CAWTTTGYGSYEQYF. CDR3 bases: TGTGCCTGGACCACCACGGGGTACGGCTCCTACGAGCAGTACTTC.

The chain has TRBV6-2 or TRBV6-3 and TRBJ1-5; TRBD1 is a possible D gene (5 bases). The V gene lost 2 bases and the J gene lost 0 bases, with 8 bases spanning the gap. Germline V CDR1 and CDR2: MNHEY, SVGEGT. This CDR3 has 15 amino acids. Here the CDR3 reads CASSYGAYSNQPQHF. The CDR3, as DNA: TGTGCCAGCAGTTACGGGGCCTATAGCAATCAGCCCCAGCATTTT.

In this sample, this clonotype turned up many times. The V and J genes are TRBV29-1 and TRBJ1-1; 8 bases fit TRBD1. In germline, CDR1 is SQVTM, CDR2 ANQGSEA. J lost 5 bases, V lost 6 bases, and 8 bases had no gene match. The CDR3 sequence is 13 residues long. CDR3 DNA: TGCAGCGTCCACACAGGGGGAGAAACTGAAGCTTTCTTT. As protein: CSVHTGGETEAFF. The full variable domain, in which reference TRBV29-1 and TRBJ1-1 provide the parts outside the CDR3, is SAVISQKPSRDICQRGTSLTIQCQVDSQVTMMFWYRQQPGQSLTLIATANQGSEATYESGFVIDKFPISRPNLTFSTLTVSNMSPEDSSIYLCSVHTGGETEAFFGQGTRLTVV.

The sample holds many counts of this clonotype. This chain uses TRBV7-9 with TRBJ2-5; D may be TRBD1 (6 bases). CDR3 length: 15 amino acids. CDR1 and CDR2 from the germline V gene are SEHNR and FQNEAQ (reference sequence). The V and J ends lost 4 bases and 2 bases respectively, with 14 bases between them. CDR3 coding DNA: TGTGCCAGCAGCTCCTTAACAGGGATTCAAGAGACCCAGTACTTC. This codes for CASSSLTGIQETQYF.

The sample holds many counts of this clonotype. The chain has TRBV2 and TRBJ2-3; 10 positions match TRBD1. The CDR3 covers 14 residues. Germline V lookup: CDR1 SNHLY, CDR2 FYNNEI. V trimming: 6 bases; J trimming: 1 base; junction bases outside the gene matches: 1. This CDR3 is CASRGTGGTDTQYF. The DNA for the CDR3 is TGTGCCAGCAGGGGGACAGGGGGCACAGATACGCAGTATTTT. The whole variable domain, filled in from reference TRBV2 and TRBJ2-3, reads EPEVTQTPSHQVTQMGQEVILRCVPISNHLYFYWYRQILGQKVEFLVSFYNNEISEKSEIFDDQFSVERPDGSNFTLKIRSTKLEDSAMYFCASRGTGGTDTQYFGPGTRLTVL.

Concerning this clonotype: A single base separates this from a much larger clone, so it may be a read error. CDR3 in amino acids: CSVVTLDTEAFF. Written as DNA, the CDR3 is TGCAGCGTCGTTACATTGGACACTGAAGCTTTCTTT. This rearrangement joins TRBV29-1 to TRBJ1-1; D not certain. V lost 6 bases and J lost 3, with 11 bases in between. CDR1 and CDR2 from the germline V gene are SQVTM and ANQGSEA. CDR3 length: 12 amino acids.

On this clonotype: A read error may explain this, as a much larger clone is one base away. V and J are TRBV5-3 and TRBJ1-6; 7 bases line up with TRBD1. TRBV5-3 is sorted into the ORF group, with uncertain function. The CDR3 is made up of 17 amino acids. The junction had 22 bases not matched to a gene; V was cut back by 9 bases and J by 10 bases. For the CDR3, the DNA is TGTGCCAACAGCTTGAGAGGCCACATTGTGACAGGGTCACCCCTCCACTTT. Translation gives CANSLRGHIVTGSPLHF.

This chain joins TRBV11-2 and TRBJ2-7, with a tentative D call TRBD1 (6 bases). The CDR3 loop spans 15 amino acids. The germline CDR1 and CDR2 sequences are SGHAT and FQNNGV. V lost 4 bases and J lost 4, with 17 bases in between. The CDR3 DNA reads TGTGCCAGCAGCTCTCGATACGGGACACTTTACGAGCAGTACTTC. It codes for CASSSRYGTLYEQYF.

This clonotype was counted ten times or more. The V call is TRBV6-2 or TRBV6-3, the J call TRBJ2-7, with a tentative D call TRBD1 (5 bases). The germline V and J ends were trimmed by 6 bases and 3 bases, with 12 bases remaining between them. This CDR3 has 13 amino acids. Germline V gene lookup returns CDR1 MNHEY and CDR2 SVGEGT. CDR3 protein: CASRGELGYEQYF. In DNA, the CDR3 is TGTGCCAGCAGAGGGGAACTCGGCTACGAGCAGTACTTC.

The rearrangement uses TRBV6-5 and TRBJ2-1, with D perhaps TRBD1 or TRBD2 (5 bases each). Germline V lookup: CDR1 MNHEY, CDR2 SVGAGI. The CDR3 runs to 14 residues. Trimming pared 0 bases from V and 6 bases from J, leaving 9 bases between. This CDR3 reads CASSYSRGRNEQFF. The CDR3 region has the DNA TGTGCCAGCAGTTACTCGAGGGGCCGCAATGAGCAGTTCTTC.

The J gene is TRBJ2-7, the V gene TRBV2; tentatively, D is TRBD1 (5 bases). Germline CDR1 reads SNHLY; CDR2 reads FYNNEI. The CDR3 contains 14 residues. With 4 bases removed from V and 2 bases from J, the gap between germline ends came to 12 bases. CDR3: CASSGRPGTYEQYF. The CDR3 DNA reads as TGTGCCAGCAGTGGCAGGCCAGGGACCTACGAGCAGTACTTC.

About this clonotype: A much bigger clone sits one base away, suggesting this may be a read error. The CDR3 end shows no conserved phenylalanine or tryptophan, and so a read error is likely. J is TRBJ2-7 and V is TRBV4-1, with 7 bases fitting TRBD1. The CDR3 has 16 amino acids. The J segment lost 2 bases and the V segment lost 4 bases, leaving 11 bases of the junction unmatched. Germline assignment: CDR1 MGHRA and CDR2 YSYEKL. CDR3 region: CASSPDRQGLTYEQYS. The CDR3 DNA sequence: TGCGCCAGCAGCCCCGATCGACAGGGCCTTACCTACGAGCAGTACTCC.

In regard to this clonotype: A much larger clone sits a single nucleotide away, making a read error possible. The rearrangement links TRBV20-1 to TRBJ2-3; D assignment may be TRBD1 or TRBD2 (5 bases each). Germline CDR1 and CDR2: DFQATT and SNEGSKA (reference sequence). Trimming cost V 5 bases and J 1 base, with 13 bases left between them. The CDR3 loop spans 14 amino acids. The CDR3 region has the DNA TGCAGTGCTCGGGACCAAGCTGGCACAGATACGCAGTATTTT. Protein sequence: CSARDQAGTDTQYF.

This clonotype has more than one count but fewer than ten. The chain carries TRBV7-6 and TRBJ2-7; D gene ambiguous. Looked up from germline, CDR1 is SGHVS and CDR2 is FNYEAQ. The length of the CDR3 is 16 residues. Trimming removed 2 bases from V and 6 bases from J, with 20 bases in between. CDR3 residues: CASSLSVGQNLREQYF. The CDR3 coding sequence is TGTGCCAGCAGCTTATCGGTGGGCCAGAACCTACGCGAGCAGTACTTC.

In regard to this clonotype: Given a much more abundant clone one base away, this may be a read error. The chain carries TRBV7-6 and TRBJ2-1, with D tentatively TRBD2 (6 bases). The CDR3 loop spans 14 amino acids. CDR1 and CDR2 (germline): SGHVS, FNYEAQ. This CDR3 is CASSLGLDNNKQFF. The CDR3 DNA sequence: TGTGCCAGCAGCTTAGGACTAGACAACAATAAGCAGTTCTTC.

The gene calls are TRBV28 and TRBJ2-7; D may correspond to TRBD1 or TRBD2 (5 bases each). The CDR3 is 14 residues long. CDR1 and CDR2 (germline): MDHEN, SYDVKM. V gave up 8 bases and J gave up 3 bases, with 17 bases separating them. CDR3 protein: CASDGTDGLYEQYF. DNA for the CDR3: TGTGCCAGCGACGGGACGGACGGACTCTACGAGCAGTACTTC.

This clonotype was seen more than once but under ten times. This may be a read error, as it is one base from a much larger clone. V usage is TRBV28 and J usage is TRBJ2-3; D is perhaps TRBD1 (5 bases). CDR3 length: 15 amino acids. V lost 11 bases to trimming and J lost 5 bases, with 23 bases between them. The V gene's germline CDR1 is MDHEN and CDR2 SYDVKM. Written as DNA, the CDR3 is TGTGCCTGCACCATTTCGCCAGACAGACTAGATACGCAGTATTTT. Its protein is CACTISPDRLDTQYF.

The CDR3 region has the DNA TGCAGTGCTAGGTCTACCGCGGGGAGGGGGGCTGACGAGCAGTACTTC. This translates into CSARSTAGRGADEQYF. The chain recombines TRBV20-1 with TRBJ2-7; D perhaps matches TRBD2 (7 bases). The germline gives CDR1 DFQATT, CDR2 SNEGSKA (reference sequence). The CDR3 spans 16 residues. Trimming took off 3 bases at V and 5 bases at J, with 23 bases between the two ends.

This clonotype was seen at least ten times. One end of the junction varies from germline; a read error may be responsible. The chain uses TRBV2 and TRBJ1-2; D not certain. The CDR3 length is 15 residues. Per the germline V gene, CDR1 is SNHLY and CDR2 is FYNNEI. The CDR3 sequence is CASSEGINLNYGYTF. CDR3 DNA: TGTGCCAGCAGCGAAGGGATAAACCTAAACTATGGCTACACCTTC.

Ten or more counts support this clonotype. V is TRBV7-9 and J is TRBJ2-3; tentative D call: TRBD1 (5 bases). The CDR3 consists of 15 residues. Germline loops: CDR1 SEHNR, CDR2 FQNEAQ (reference sequence). V was shortened by 3 bases and J by 2 bases, with 12 bases between the two germline ends. DNA for the CDR3: TGTGCCAGCAGCTTCGTTACAGGAATCACAGATACGCAGTATTTT. Residues: CASSFVTGITDTQYF.

Comments on this clonotype: Just one base apart from a much larger clone, this may be a read error. The CDR3 bases are TGTGCCAGCAGTTATGATCGTCTAGCGGGATTGGACTACAAGCAGTACTTC. The encoded protein is CASSYDRLAGLDYKQYF. V gene TRBV6-5 combines with J gene TRBJ2-7; TRBD2 matches at 9 bases. The CDR3 loop spans 17 amino acids. Germline CDR1 and CDR2: MNHEY and SVGAGI.

This clonotype was picked up many times. The chain combines TRBV29-1 with TRBJ1-1, with 11 bases matching TRBD1. J was trimmed by 6 bases and V by 6 bases; bases with no gene match: 12. CDR1 is SQVTM and CDR2 is ANQGSEA in the germline V gene. The CDR3 is made up of 15 amino acids. CDR3 bases: TGCAGCGTGTCAACTGGGACAGGGGGTTTTGCTGAAGCTTTCTTT. This encodes CSVSTGTGGFAEAFF.

In this sample, this clonotype turned up many times. The chain couples TRBV6-6 to TRBJ2-5; D is undetermined. In germline, CDR1 is MNHNY, CDR2 SVGAGI (reference sequence). The germline V and J ends were trimmed by 2 bases and 2 bases, with 0 bases remaining between them. The CDR3 loop spans 11 amino acids. The CDR3 region is CASSYQETQYF. The DNA for the CDR3 is TGTGCCAGCAGTTACCAAGAGACCCAGTACTTC.

This clonotype has a count of ten or more. CDR3 residues: CSARTLGTHSEAFF. CDR3 in DNA: TGCAGTGCTAGAACACTCGGGACACATAGTGAAGCTTTCTTT. J is TRBJ1-1 and V is TRBV20-1, with D maybe TRBD1 (6 bases). The CDR3 is made up of 14 amino acids. Germline V gene lookup returns CDR1 DFQATT and CDR2 SNEGSKA (reference sequence). V lost 2 bases, J lost 7 bases, and 17 bases lay in between.

The chain recombines TRBV25-1 with TRBJ2-1; TRBD2 matches 12 bases. J was trimmed by 4 bases and V by 6 bases; bases with no gene match: 10. This CDR3 is 17 amino acids long. Germline V gene data show CDR1 as MGHDK and CDR2 as SYGVNS. The CDR3 sequence is CASSLGLAGEGYNEQFF. The CDR3 coding sequence is TGTGCCAGCAGCCTGGGACTAGCGGGTGAGGGTTACAATGAGCAGTTCTTC.

This clonotype was detected many times. This chain uses TRBV6-5 with TRBJ2-1; 12 bases line up with TRBD1. The ends lost 7 bases at V and 8 bases at J; junction bases unmatched: 12. The CDR3 is 16 residues long. In germline, CDR1 is MNHEY, CDR2 SVGAGI. The CDR3: CASTRAPGQGADEQFF. The CDR3 region has the DNA TGTGCCAGCACCCGAGCCCCGGGACAGGGGGCCGATGAGCAGTTCTTC.

This clonotype was seen at least ten times. V and J are TRBV12-3 or TRBV12-4 and TRBJ2-1; D might be TRBD2 (5 bases). This CDR3 contains 17 residues. Trimming pared 4 bases from V and 1 base from J, leaving 17 bases between. The CDR3 DNA follows: TGTGCCAGCAGTTCATTGGAGGACCGATTTTCCTACAATGAGCAGTTCTTC. Amino acid sequence: CASSSLEDRFSYNEQFF.